The next 24 T cell receptor beta chains were all read from a single sample in a study of blood T cells in healthy people across ages (dated by TCRdb to 2014 to 2015). The library was obtained by 5' RACE. This sample was sequenced with an Illumina HiSeq 2500. A second PCR of about 7 to 12 cycles was run with a J-beta primer mix and a sample-barcoded 5' primer. The public reads were quality trimmed at Q25 with fastp and then assembled into clones with MiXCR by TCRdb, keeping productive beta chains. Rows with a matching CDR3 protein are joined into one entry that keeps the most common DNA and genes. For this sample there are hundreds of thousands of distinct CDR3 sequences; around half appear just once. The ten largest account for 15% to 20% of the sample. The sample comprised blood. All receptors derive from an elderly man in good health.

This chain connects TRBV7-9 to TRBJ2-3, with 7 nucleotides matching TRBD2. The length of the CDR3 is 16 residues. Germline V gene data show CDR1 as SEHNR and CDR2 as FQNEAQ (reference sequence). Trimming cost V 5 bases and J 0 bases; bases outside gene matches: 8. The CDR3 DNA reads TGTGCCAGCAGCCAAAACCTAGCGGCTAGCACAGATACGCAGTATTTT. Protein: CASSQNLAASTDTQYF. Supplemented by reference TRBV7-9 and TRBJ2-3, the full variable domain reads DTGVSQNPRHKITKRGQNVTFRCDPISEHNRLYWYRQTLGQGPEFLTYFQNEAQLEKSRLLSDRFSAERPKGSFSTLEIQRTEQGDSAMYLCASSQNLAASTDTQYFGPGTRLTVL.

The chain is built from TRBV20-1 and TRBJ2-7; the match to TRBD2 covers 12 bases. CDR3 size: 13 residues. The J segment lost 2 bases and the V segment lost 5 bases, leaving 1 base of the junction unmatched. Per the germline V gene, CDR1 is DFQATT and CDR2 is SNEGSKA (reference sequence). DNA for the CDR3: TGCAGTGCTTGGACTAGCGGGACCTACGAGCAGTACTTC. Translation: CSAWTSGTYEQYF.

The chain carries TRBV7-9 and TRBJ1-6; TRBD1 is a possible D gene (5 bases). Germline CDR1 SEHNR, CDR2 FQNEAQ (reference sequence). Trimming cost V 1 base and J 6 bases, with 7 bases left between them. This CDR3 is 14 amino acids long. The CDR3 loop is CASSLGDPNSPLHF. DNA of the CDR3: TGTGCCAGCAGCTTAGGGGACCCTAATTCACCCCTCCACTTT. The full variable domain, rest sourced from reference TRBV7-9 and TRBJ1-6, is DTGVSQNPRHKITKRGQNVTFRCDPISEHNRLYWYRQTLGQGPEFLTYFQNEAQLEKSRLLSDRFSAERPKGSFSTLEIQRTEQGDSAMYLCASSLGDPNSPLHFGNGTRLTVT.

This clonotype was recorded at least ten times. V gene TRBV19 combines with J gene TRBJ2-1; 9 nucleotides match TRBD1. The germline V gene encodes CDR1 LNHDA and CDR2 SQIVND (reference sequence). The CDR3 consists of 18 residues. Trimming removed 0 bases from V and 0 bases from J; junction bases left unmatched: 6. Here the CDR3 DNA reads TGTGCCAGTAGTATAGAACCCCCGGACAGGGGCTCCTACAATGAGCAGTTCTTC. It yields the protein CASSIEPPDRGSYNEQFF. The full variable domain, completed using reference TRBV19 and TRBJ2-1, is DGGITQSPKYLFRKEGQNVTLSCEQNLNHDAMYWYRQDPGQGLRLIYYSQIVNDFQKGDIAEGYSVSREKKESFPLTVTSAQKNPTAFYLCASSIEPPDRGSYNEQFFGPGTRLTVL.

The chain couples TRBV7-2 to TRBJ1-5, with TRBD1 as a possible D gene (6 bases). Trimming removed 3 bases from V and 2 bases from J, with 17 bases in between. Per germline, CDR1 SGHTA and CDR2 FQGNSA. The CDR3 has 17 amino acids. The CDR3 DNA follows: TGTGCCAGCAGCTTCCCGCAGGGGCGAGTGGGCAATCAGCCCCAGCATTTT. As protein: CASSFPQGRVGNQPQHF.

This clonotype was counted between two and nine times. The J gene is TRBJ2-3, the V gene TRBV20-1; 15 bases map to TRBD2. The germline V gene has CDR1 DFQATT and CDR2 SNEGSKA (reference sequence). This CDR3 spans 18 amino acids. V lost 0 bases and J lost 2; bases outside the gene matches: 6. CDR3 in amino acids: CSARDPGTSGRLTDTQYF. The DNA of the CDR3 is TGCAGTGCTAGAGATCCAGGGACTAGCGGGAGGCTCACAGATACGCAGTATTTT.

This chain connects TRBV7-9 to TRBJ2-1, with D possibly TRBD2 on 6 matching bases. The V end lost 3 bases, the J end lost 3 bases, and 12 bases lay between the germline ends. Germline V gene sequence: CDR1 SEHNR, CDR2 FQNEAQ (reference sequence). This CDR3 contains 15 residues. The CDR3, as DNA: TGTGCCAGCAGCTTGGGGACTCAAAGCTACAATGAGCAGTTCTTC. Its translation: CASSLGTQSYNEQFF.

The chain carries TRBV7-9 and TRBJ2-1, with 9 bases identical to TRBD2. V gave up 4 bases and J gave up 4 bases; unmatched junction bases: 5. CDR3 size: 15 residues. The germline gives CDR1 SEHNR, CDR2 FQNEAQ (reference sequence). The CDR3 nucleotides read TGTGCCAGCAGCTCCCGCGGGGGGGCTTACAATGAGCAGTTCTTC. As protein: CASSSRGGAYNEQFF.

The V and J genes are TRBV7-2 and TRBJ2-2; no clear D gene. CDR1 SGHTA and CDR2 FQGNSA come from the germline V gene. Trimming took off 1 base at V and 8 bases at J, with 17 bases between the two ends. The CDR3 covers 16 residues. The CDR3 nucleotides read TGTGCCAGCAGCTTAGAAGGTACCAGCACTACAGGGGAGCTGTTTTTT. Its protein is CASSLEGTSTTGELFF.

This clonotype has just a few counts. V is TRBV21-1 and J is TRBJ2-1. TRBV21-1 is tagged as a pseudogene. The CDR3 length is 15 residues. The CDR3 coding sequence is TGTGCCAGCAGCAAAGGGGGTCTTGTTAGGAGTGAGCAGTTCTTC. The encoded protein is CASSKGGLVRSEQFF.

The chain recombines TRBV28 with TRBJ2-3; D is ambiguous. Germline values: CDR1 MDHEN, CDR2 SYDVKM. V shed 5 bases and J shed 4 bases, with 10 bases lying between them. This CDR3 has 13 amino acids. The CDR3 region has the DNA TGTGCCAGCAGTAGGAGAGGACCAGATACGCAGTATTTT. Translated, it gives CASSRRGPDTQYF.

This clonotype was counted many times. The chain uses TRBV15 and TRBJ2-3; D is ambiguous. Germline V gene data show CDR1 as LNHNV and CDR2 as YYDKDF (reference sequence). The CDR3 length is 14 residues. V was trimmed by 0 bases and J by 2 bases, leaving 6 bases between them. The CDR3 is CATSRDYNTDTQYF. The CDR3 coding sequence is TGTGCCACCAGCAGAGATTACAACACAGATACGCAGTATTTT.

The chain has TRBV7-3 and TRBJ2-5; D not certain. Germline values: CDR1 SGHTA, CDR2 FQGTGA. Trimming left V 1 base short and J 4 bases short, with 10 bases between. This CDR3 comprises 14 residues. The CDR3 nucleotides read TGTGCCAGCAGCTTAAACGGGCCCGGAGAGACCCAGTACTTC. Amino acids: CASSLNGPGETQYF.

This clonotype was detected a few times. The V gene is TRBV7-9, the J gene TRBJ2-5; unclear D gene. Trimming pared 5 bases from V and 5 bases from J, leaving 15 bases between. This CDR3 comprises 14 residues. Germline CDR1 is SEHNR and CDR2 is FQNEAQ (reference sequence). The CDR3 spells CASSPEAHGETQYF. CDR3 in DNA: TGTGCCAGCAGCCCCGAGGCACACGGGGAGACCCAGTACTTC.

This chain links TRBV20-1 with TRBJ2-3; D remains unclear. The CDR3 contains 13 residues. V was clipped by 2 bases and J by 3 bases, with 9 bases between them. Germline V gene data show CDR1 as DFQATT and CDR2 as SNEGSKA (reference sequence). CDR3 bases: TGCAGTGCTAGATACTCTTTAACAGATACGCAGTATTTT. It is translated as CSARYSLTDTQYF.

The V call is TRBV7-2, the J call TRBJ2-3, with D possibly matching TRBD2 (6 bases). Germline V gene sequence: CDR1 SGHTA, CDR2 FQGNSA. The CDR3 is 15 amino acids. Between the trimmed V and J ends, which lost 1 base and 3 bases, there was a span of 11 bases. The CDR3 here is CASSLDGGMTDTQYF. The CDR3 bases are TGTGCCAGCAGCTTAGACGGCGGGATGACAGATACGCAGTATTTT.

The sample holds many counts of this clonotype. The V and J genes are TRBV15 and TRBJ2-5, with TRBD1 as a possible D gene (6 bases). Trimming pared 0 bases from V and 5 bases from J, leaving 10 bases between. The CDR3 runs 14 residues. Germline V gene data show CDR1 as LNHNV and CDR2 as YYDKDF (reference sequence). Written as DNA, the CDR3 is TGTGCCACCAGCAGAGACAACAGGGTGGAGACCCAGTACTTC. As protein: CATSRDNRVETQYF.

The V gene is TRBV12-3 or TRBV12-4, the J gene TRBJ2-7; D is tentatively TRBD1 or TRBD2 (5 bases each). Judging by the DNA end, TRBJ2-5 fits better; the J call may be wrong. This CDR3 comprises 15 residues. The CDR3 DNA reads as TGTGCCAGCAGTTTAAGTACGGGGACGGGAGAGACCCAGTACTTC. Its translation is CASSLSTGTGETQYF.

The table lists this clonotype with many counts. The chain has TRBV6-2 or TRBV6-3 and TRBJ2-1; weak D call: TRBD2 (5 bases). CDR3 length: 13 residues. The V end was cut by 4 bases, the J end by 8 bases, with 12 bases between. Looked up from germline, CDR1 is MNHEY and CDR2 is SVGEGT. CDR3 sequence reads: CASSWRAPDEQFF. The CDR3 DNA reads TGTGCCAGCAGTTGGCGGGCCCCAGATGAGCAGTTCTTC.

This clonotype has more than one count but fewer than ten. The chain has TRBV6-2 or TRBV6-3 and TRBJ2-5, with 10 nucleotides matching TRBD2. The germline V gene has CDR1 MNHEY and CDR2 SVGEGT. Trimming took 7 bases from V and 9 from J; bases not matched to a gene: 5. This CDR3 is built from 12 residues. The CDR3 reads CASKREGAAQYF. The DNA for the CDR3 is TGTGCCAGCAAGCGGGAGGGAGCGGCCCAGTACTTC.

The CDR3 nucleotides are TGTGCCAGCACCTTGGGACAGGCCAATGAGCAGTACTTC. This translates into CASTLGQANEQYF. The rearrangement uses TRBV12-3 or TRBV12-4 and TRBJ2-5, with 8 positions matching TRBD1. Losses at the gene ends were 7 bases for V and 11 bases for J; bases not matched to a gene: 12. The CDR3 runs 13 residues.

The gene calls are TRBV4-3 and TRBJ2-7, with D perhaps being TRBD1 or TRBD2 (5 bases each). CDR3 length equals 15 residues. V was clipped by 0 bases and J by 7 bases, with 16 bases between them. The germline V gene has CDR1 LGHNA and CDR2 YSLEER. The CDR3 loop is CASSQDLGRPEEQYF. CDR3 in DNA: TGCGCCAGCAGCCAAGATTTGGGACGGCCCGAGGAGCAGTACTTC.

The rearrangement links TRBV5-1 to TRBJ2-2; the D is unclear. Per germline, CDR1 SGHRS and CDR2 YFSETQ. Trimming cost V 0 bases and J 1 base, with 7 bases left between them. The CDR3 contains 15 residues. In nucleotides, the CDR3 is TGCGCCAGCAGCTTGGTGCGGCAGAACACCGGGGAGCTGTTTTTT. It yields the protein CASSLVRQNTGELFF.

The chain uses TRBV7-2 and TRBJ1-5; D might be TRBD1 (5 bases). The length of the CDR3 is 15 residues. CDR1 SGHTA and CDR2 FQGNSA come from the germline V gene. V dropped 1 base and J dropped 7 bases, with 14 bases sitting between them. The DNA of the CDR3 is TGTGCCAGCAGCTTAGGCCCTAGGGGTAGACAGCCCCAGCATTTT. It yields the protein CASSLGPRGRQPQHF.